A single sample gave rise to the 10 T cell receptor beta chains below, sequenced in a study of radiotherapy plus CTLA-4 blockade in lung cancer. Clones were sequenced by immunoSEQ multiplex PCR, and TCRdb holds only the in-frame ones, with some missing. This sample yields roughly 66,000 clones, of which around four fifths are seen a single time; about 4% belongs to the top ten. Here the sequenced sample was peripheral blood, taken from a patient treated with radiotherapy plus ipilimumab. Source of these receptors: a human donor with non-small cell lung cancer who had a partial response to radiotherapy plus ipilimumab.

V gene TRBV27 combines with J gene TRBJ2-7; TRBD1 agrees at 10 bases. From germline, CDR1 is MNHEY and CDR2 SMNVEV (reference sequence). The CDR3 has 17 amino acids. The junction had 8 bases not matched to a gene; V was cut back by 0 bases and J by 3 bases. CDR3 nucleotide sequence: TGTGCCAGCAGTTTATCCCTCTCGGGACAGGGGATCTACGAGCAGTACTTC. Encoded protein: CASSLSLSGQGIYEQYF.

V gene TRBV5-1 combines with J gene TRBJ2-3; TRBD2 agrees at 7 bases. This CDR3 comprises 15 residues. V lost 0 bases to trimming and J lost 2 bases; unmatched junction nucleotides: 3. CDR1 and CDR2 from the germline V gene are SGHRS and YFSETQ. The CDR3 bases are TGCGCCAGCAGCTTGGCGGGGGGAATCACAGATACGCAGTATTTT. Translation gives CASSLAGGITDTQYF. The variable domain in full, completed from reference TRBV5-1 and TRBJ2-3, reads KAGVTQTPRYLIKTRGQQVTLSCSPISGHRSVSWYQQTPGQGLQFLFEYFSETQRNKGNFPGRFSGRQFSNSRSEMNVSTLELGDSALYLCASSLAGGITDTQYFGPGTRLTVL.

The chain carries TRBV2 and TRBJ1-1, with a tentative D call TRBD1 (5 bases). This CDR3 comprises 15 residues. Germline V lookup: CDR1 SNHLY, CDR2 FYNNEI. The ends were cut back, 2 bases at V and 1 base at J, with 11 bases in the middle. CDR3 sequence reads: CASSEFGRANTEAFF. The CDR3, as DNA: TGTGCCAGCAGTGAATTCGGCAGGGCGAACACTGAAGCTTTCTTT. Using reference TRBV2 and TRBJ1-1 for the parts outside the CDR3, the full variable domain is EPEVTQTPSHQVTQMGQEVILRCVPISNHLYFYWYRQILGQKVEFLVSFYNNEISEKSEIFDDQFSVERPDGSNFTLKIRSTKLEDSAMYFCASSEFGRANTEAFFGQGTRLTVV.

V is TRBV19 and J is TRBJ2-3; TRBD2 is a possible D gene (7 bases). Trimming stripped 6 bases from V and 14 bases from J, with 18 bases between. Germline assignment: CDR1 LNHDA and CDR2 SQIVND (reference sequence). This CDR3 contains 12 residues. In DNA form, the CDR3 reads TGTGCCAGTAGCCCCTACGGGGGGCGGGGGTATTTT. Translating gives CASSPYGGRGYF.

The chain is built from TRBV7-2 and TRBJ2-4; 8 positions agree with TRBD1. The CDR3 consists of 15 residues. Germline CDR1 is SGHTA and CDR2 is FQGNSA. The V gene end was trimmed by 5 bases and the J gene end by 2 bases; junction bases not matched to a gene: 5. CDR3 sequence reads: CASSPGGTTKNIQYF. In nucleotides, the CDR3 is TGTGCCAGCAGCCCAGGGGGCACGACCAAAAACATTCAGTACTTC.

Of note for this clone: Other DNA sequences of this sample code for an identical CDR3. This chain links TRBV4-2 with TRBJ2-7; 7 bases are a match to TRBD1. V shed 3 bases, J shed 2 bases, and the junction held 10 bases outside the gene matches. In germline, CDR1 is LGHNA, CDR2 YNFKEQ. This CDR3 is built from 16 residues. CDR3 residues: CASSQITGETTYEQYF. The DNA for the CDR3 is TGTGCCAGCAGCCAGATCACAGGGGAGACTACCTACGAGCAGTACTTC.

This chain joins TRBV6-5 and TRBJ1-2; D unclear. Germline CDR1 MNHEY, CDR2 SVGAGI. The CDR3 runs to 13 residues. The V end was cut by 7 bases, the J end by 2 bases, with 11 bases between. Here the CDR3 DNA reads TGTGCCAGCACCCAGCCCGGGAACTATGGCTACACCTTC. Its protein product is CASTQPGNYGYTF.

The rearrangement links TRBV28 to TRBJ1-2; the D gene is possibly TRBD1 (5 bases). Germline CDR1 reads MDHEN; CDR2 reads SYDVKM. The CDR3 covers 15 residues. V gave up 6 bases and J gave up 7 bases, with 21 bases separating them. The CDR3 spells CASRFPGTVISGYTF. The DNA for the CDR3 is TGTGCCAGCAGGTTTCCCGGGACTGTGATCTCTGGCTACACCTTC.

The gene calls are TRBV15 and TRBJ2-1; no reliable D call. Germline values: CDR1 LNHNV, CDR2 YYDKDF (reference sequence). V was cut by 0 bases and J by 12 bases, with 15 bases left in between. The CDR3 contains 14 residues. CDR3 sequence (DNA): TGTGCCACCAGCAGAGATGTTTCCTCTCCCGGGCAGTTCTTC. The encoded protein is CATSRDVSSPGQFF.

This chain joins TRBV27 and TRBJ2-1, with 11 bases identical to TRBD2. Per germline, CDR1 MNHEY and CDR2 SMNVEV (reference sequence). The CDR3 totals 14 residues. With V trimmed by 10 bases and J by 8 bases, 10 bases remained unmatched. DNA of the CDR3: TGTGCCATCCACGCTAGCGGGAGGACGGATGAGCAGTTCTTC. Translated, it gives CAIHASGRTDEQFF.